The 17 T cell receptor beta chains reported below all come from one sample, sequenced in a study of response to subunit inactivated influenza vaccine (dated by TCRdb to 2016 to 2019). The library was made by RT-PCR. Sequencing took place on an Illumina HiSeq 2500. TCRdb trimmed public reads at Q25 via fastp, called clones via MiXCR and kept in-frame beta chains. One record per CDR3 amino acid sequence lists the most common genes and DNA. For this sample the table gives roughly 670,000 distinct CDR3 sequences, of which around 15% were detected only once. In total, the top ten clones hold 6% to 9.5% of the sample. Material: PBMCs from blood, obtained roughly 2 weeks before vaccination. The receptors come from a man in his fifties or sixties who received an inactivated influenza vaccine. Donor details come from another sample of the same person, matched by shared clones.

The chain recombines TRBV4-1 with TRBJ2-3; 8 bases match TRBD2. The trim removed 4 bases at V and 5 bases at J, leaving 5 bases unmatched. There are 14 residues in the CDR3. The V gene's germline CDR1 is MGHRA and CDR2 YSYEKL. The CDR3 DNA is TGCGCCAGCAGCCTCGACGGGGGGGTAGATACGCAGTATTTT. This codes for CASSLDGGVDTQYF.

This clonotype occurred a few times. This rearrangement joins TRBV28 to TRBJ1-6; tentative D call: TRBD1 (5 bases). The CDR3 covers 13 residues. V was shortened by 4 bases and J by 6 bases, with 7 bases between the two germline ends. Germline CDR1 MDHEN, CDR2 SYDVKM. CDR3 sequence reads: CASSSGFNSPLHF. Written as DNA, the CDR3 is TGTGCCAGCAGTTCAGGGTTTAATTCACCCCTCCACTTT.

This clonotype was counted ten times or more. The V call is TRBV12-3 or TRBV12-4, the J call TRBJ2-5; no reliable D call. V was clipped by 5 bases and J by 0 bases, with 10 bases between them. The CDR3 has 14 amino acids. CDR3 amino acids: CASSPGDYQETQYF. In DNA form, the CDR3 reads TGTGCCAGCAGTCCCGGAGATTACCAAGAGACCCAGTACTTC.

This clonotype has a handful of counts. The chain recombines TRBV7-2 with TRBJ2-7; no clear D. This CDR3 spans 13 amino acids. Germline values: CDR1 SGHTA, CDR2 FQGNSA. V was trimmed by 2 bases and J by 3 bases, leaving 8 bases between them. CDR3: CASSLTTGYEQYF. DNA of the CDR3: TGTGCCAGCAGCTTAACGACCGGCTACGAGCAGTACTTC.

This rearrangement joins TRBV7-3 to TRBJ1-6; TRBD1 agrees at 7 bases. This CDR3 is built from 15 residues. Unmatched junction bases numbered 7, after V lost 4 bases and J lost 7 bases. Germline V gene lookup returns CDR1 SGHTA and CDR2 FQGTGA. The CDR3 DNA reads as TGTGCCAGCAGCTCTACCGGGACAGAGAATTCACCCCTCCACTTT. Translation: CASSSTGTENSPLHF.

This clonotype occurred a few times. V is TRBV29-1 and J is TRBJ2-1; no reliable D call. CDR3 length equals 13 residues. Trimming shortened V by 5 bases and J by 7 bases, and 15 bases separated the two germline ends. Germline V lookup: CDR1 SQVTM, CDR2 ANQGSEA. CDR3 coding DNA: TGCAGCGTTTTGTTAAGCGCCCGTAATGAGCAGTTCTTC. Amino acids: CSVLLSARNEQFF.

This clonotype was observed at least ten times. V gene TRBV5-1 combines with J gene TRBJ1-2, with 7 bases that match TRBD1. The germline gives CDR1 SGHRS, CDR2 YFSETQ. This CDR3 comprises 15 residues. The V and J ends lost 3 bases and 7 bases, in that order; junction bases with no gene match: 12. The CDR3 here is CASSSALGQLAGYTF. The CDR3 DNA follows: TGCGCCAGCAGCTCTGCCTTGGGACAGTTGGCTGGCTACACCTTC. Full variable domain (remainder filled in from reference TRBV5-1 and TRBJ1-2): KAGVTQTPRYLIKTRGQQVTLSCSPISGHRSVSWYQQTPGQGLQFLFEYFSETQRNKGNFPGRFSGRQFSNSRSEMNVSTLELGDSALYLCASSSALGQLAGYTFGSGTRLTVV.

This clonotype was detected only a few times. The CDR3: CASSLSLAEAEQYF. DNA for the CDR3: TGTGCCAGCAGCTTAAGCCTAGCGGAGGCCGAGCAGTACTTC. This sequence joins TRBV7-9 and TRBJ2-7; 7 positions agree with TRBD2. CDR3 size: 14 residues. Germline-derived CDR1 and CDR2 are SEHNR and FQNEAQ (reference sequence). The V and J ends lost 2 bases and 6 bases, in that order; junction bases with no gene match: 7.

This clonotype was seen more than once but under ten times. The chain joins TRBV4-2 to TRBJ1-2, with TRBD1 matching over 7 bases. J was trimmed by 2 bases and V by 0 bases; bases with no gene match: 6. The CDR3 contains 16 residues. Germline V gene lookup returns CDR1 LGHNA and CDR2 YNFKEQ. The CDR3 sequence is CASSQDLQGINYGYTF. In DNA, the CDR3 is TGTGCCAGCAGCCAAGATTTACAGGGGATAAACTATGGCTACACCTTC.

This clonotype came up a few times. The rearrangement joins TRBV9 to TRBJ2-3; 7 positions agree with TRBD1. Germline lookup yields CDR1 SGDLS and CDR2 YYNGEE. This CDR3 has 14 amino acids. Germline trimming cut 2 bases from V and 4 bases from J; bases unmatched to any gene: 4. CDR3 protein: CASSVTGMPDTQYF. CDR3 sequence (DNA): TGTGCCAGCAGCGTGACAGGGATGCCAGATACGCAGTATTTT. Complete variable domain (other parts from reference TRBV9 and TRBJ2-3): DSGVTQTPKHLITATGQRVTLRCSPRSGDLSVYWYQQSLDQGLQFLIQYYNGEERAKGNILERFSAQQFPDLHSELNLSSLELGDSALYFCASSVTGMPDTQYFGPGTRLTVL.

The genes are TRBV5-6 and TRBJ2-3, with D perhaps assigned TRBD1 or TRBD2 (6 bases each). V shed 1 base and J shed 2 bases, with 14 bases lying between them. Germline loops: CDR1 SGHDT, CDR2 YYEEEE. The CDR3 is 16 amino acids. The CDR3 DNA reads TGTGCCAGCAGCTTGACCCGGGGGCGGGTCACAGATACGCAGTATTTT. Translated: CASSLTRGRVTDTQYF.

This clonotype occurred many times. The V gene is TRBV7-2, the J gene TRBJ2-7; 8 bases agree with TRBD1. The CDR3 extends over 15 amino acids. The trim removed 5 bases at V and 2 bases at J, leaving 8 bases unmatched. Germline CDR1 SGHTA, CDR2 FQGNSA. As DNA, the CDR3 is TGTGCCAGCAGCATAACCCCAGGGGGCGCCTACGAGCAGTACTTC. It encodes CASSITPGGAYEQYF.

This clonotype was recorded a few times. The chain combines TRBV6-1 with TRBJ1-1; D unresolved. The germline V and J ends were trimmed by 4 bases and 4 bases, with 13 bases remaining between them. This CDR3 spans 14 amino acids. Per the germline V gene, CDR1 is MNHNS and CDR2 is SASEGT. CDR3 coding DNA: TGTGCCAGCAGTGCCCGATCGGGATCCACTGAAGCTTTCTTT. Its protein is CASSARSGSTEAFF.

J is TRBJ2-2 and V is TRBV5-1, with D possibly being TRBD1 (6 bases). The ends were cut back, 4 bases at V and 1 base at J, with 11 bases in the middle. Germline CDR1 SGHRS, CDR2 YFSETQ. The CDR3 sequence is 15 residues long. CDR3 in DNA: TGCGCCAGCAGCCCGTCGACAGGGAACACCGGGGAGCTGTTTTTT. Translation gives CASSPSTGNTGELFF.

The rearrangement links TRBV6-1 to TRBJ2-6, with D uncertain. Looked up from germline, CDR1 is MNHNS and CDR2 is SASEGT. Trimming took off 7 bases at V and 0 bases at J, with 13 bases between the two ends. CDR3 length equals 16 residues. This chain's CDR3 is CASTYAAGSGANVLTF. CDR3 bases: TGTGCCAGCACCTACGCCGCAGGCTCTGGGGCCAACGTCCTGACTTTC.

This clonotype was counted a few times. The rearrangement joins TRBV4-2 to TRBJ1-6; 9 bases line up with TRBD1. Germline assignment: CDR1 LGHNA and CDR2 YNFKEQ. The CDR3 totals 16 residues. V trimming: 0 bases; J trimming: 9 bases; junction bases outside the gene matches: 6. This chain's CDR3 is CASSQETVTGGSPLHF. The DNA of the CDR3 is TGTGCCAGCAGCCAAGAGACCGTGACAGGGGGTTCACCCCTCCACTTT.

The CDR3 DNA reads as TGTGCCAGCAGTTACGGCCGGGCGCAGGAGTACGAGCAGTACTTC. Protein sequence: CASSYGRAQEYEQYF. The chain is built from TRBV6-5 and TRBJ2-7; D not resolved. Germline assignment: CDR1 MNHEY and CDR2 SVGAGI. V lost 2 bases to trimming and J lost 4 bases, with 15 bases between them. The CDR3 runs 15 residues.